A selection of T cell receptor beta chains follows, all from one sample in a study of blood T cell repertoires in COVID-19. The repertoire was sequenced with immunoSEQ multiplex PCR; TCRdb's copy has only in-frame clones and lacks some. The sample contains under 250,000 clones, under 90% of which appear only once. The sequenced sample was PBMCs or T cells enriched from blood (not recorded which). Source of these receptors: a woman aged 25 to 39 with acute COVID-19. The CDR3 runs from the conserved cysteine through the conserved F or W. The D gene is left open where the match is weak. Clone size appears in some rows only: once, few, many, or a class for an expanded clone.

v_gene	j_gene	abundance	d_gene	CDR3nt	CDR3aa
TRBV7-6	TRBJ1-2	-	TRBD1	TGTGCCAGCAGCCCAAGGACAGGGGGCGCCTGGTATGGCTACACCTTC	CASSPRTGGAWYGYTF
TRBV4-1	TRBJ1-2	-	-	TGCGCCAGCAGCCTAAACCAGGAAAACTATGGCTACACCTTC	CASSLNQENYGYTF
TRBV4-1	TRBJ1-2	few	TRBD1	TGCGCCAGCAGCCAAGAGGACAGGTCCTATGGCTACACCTTC	CASSQEDRSYGYTF
TRBV12-3/TRBV12-4	TRBJ1-2	few	-	TGTGCCAGCAGGGTAGTAGCTAACTATGGCTACACCTTC	CASRVVANYGYTF
TRBV7-2	TRBJ2-7	-	TRBD1	TGTGCCAGCAGCTTACCCGGACAGGGGACCTACGAGCAGTACTTC	CASSLPGQGTYEQYF
TRBV7-2	TRBJ1-2	-	TRBD1	TGTGCCAGCAGCTTCTCCGGGACAGAGCTTAACTATGGCTACACCTTC	CASSFSGTELNYGYTF
TRBV11-2	TRBJ2-5	-	-	TGTGCCAGCAGCTTAAACCTGCAGTACCAAGAGACCCAGTACTTC	CASSLNLQYQETQYF
TRBV9	TRBJ1-1	-	-	TGTGCCAGCAGCGTTCCGGGAGGGGACACTGAAGCTTTCTTT	CASSVPGGDTEAFF
TRBV20-1	TRBJ2-7	-	-	TGCAGTGCTAGTCTAGTTGGCGAGCAGTACTTC	CSASLVGEQYF
TRBV3-1/TRBV3-2	TRBJ2-5	-	-	TGTGCCAGCAGCCACACTGGACTGGGGGAGACCCAGTACTTC	CASSHTGLGETQYF